A selection of T cell receptor beta chains follows, all from one sample in a study of T-cell memory formation after mild COVID-19. TCRdb re-called the 5' RACE reads through MiXCR, storing one row per CDR3 protein. The sample has about 190,000 distinct CDR3 sequences; approximately 16% are singletons. Sequenced material: PBMCs or a T cell subset sorted from them (not recorded which). The source is an adult woman who had mild COVID-19 (a few samples of this study predate the infection). Cell type and time point are not known. CDR3s include the opening cysteine and the closing phenylalanine or tryptophan. D genes are given only for firm matches. Expanded clones get a size class; other rows say once, few or many, or leave the size out.

j_gene | v_gene | d_gene | abundance | CDR3nt | CDR3aa
TRBJ2-5 | TRBV4-1 | NA | many | TGCGCCAGCAGCCAAGGACAGCAAGAGACCCAGTACTTC | CASSQGQQETQYF
TRBJ1-6 | TRBV7-8 | TRBD1 | few | TGTGCCAGCAGCTACCTACTAACCGGGACAGGGGAATCACCCCTCCACTTT | CASSYLLTGTGESPLHF
TRBJ2-1 | TRBV7-7 | TRBD2 | few | TGTGCCAGCAGCACAGGGACTAGCGGGGTTTACAATGAGCAGTTCTTC | CASSTGTSGVYNEQFF
TRBJ2-4 | TRBV6-6 | NA | NA | TGTGCCAGCAGTACCTCTGGGCCAATTCAGTACTTC | CASSTSGPIQYF
TRBJ2-3 | TRBV7-8 | TRBD1 | many | TGTGCCAGCAGCCTAGGGGGCCGGGCAGATACGCAGTATTTT | CASSLGGRADTQYF
TRBJ2-2 | TRBV5-1 | NA | NA | TGCGCCAGCAGCCCTCAGGACTCCCGGGGAGGGGAGCTGTTTTTT | CASSPQDSRGGELFF
TRBJ1-5 | TRBV15 | TRBD1 | NA | TGTGCCACCAGCTACCAAACAGGGGTTAGCAATCAGCCCCAGCATTTT | CATSYQTGVSNQPQHF
TRBJ2-1 | TRBV12-3/TRBV12-4 | NA | NA | TGTGCCAGCAGTAACCGACAGGTCCTTGAAAATGAGCAGTTCTTC | CASSNRQVLENEQFF
TRBJ1-2 | TRBV24-1 | NA | many | TGTGCCACCAGGAAGGGGGGGAACTATGGCTACACCTTC | CATRKGGNYGYTF
TRBJ2-5 | TRBV7-2 | NA | NA | TGTGCCAGCAGCACCGGGGCAGCAGCGACCCAGTACTTC | CASSTGAAATQYF
TRBJ1-4 | TRBV10-3 | NA | many | TGTGCCATCAGTGACAAGGGGGGTTATGAAAAACTGTTTTTT | CAISDKGGYEKLFF
TRBJ1-1 | TRBV7-3 | TRBD1 | many | TGTGCCAGCAGCTCCCCGACAGGGATGAACACTGAAGCTTTCTTT | CASSSPTGMNTEAFF
TRBJ2-3 | TRBV20-1 | NA | few | TGCAGTGCCCAACACCAGGGGAGGGTAGATACGCAGTATTTT | CSAQHQGRVDTQYF
TRBJ1-1 | TRBV9 | NA | few | TGTGCCAGCAGCGTAGGGGCAGGGCTTCGCACTGAAGCTTTCTTT | CASSVGAGLRTEAFF
TRBJ2-7 | TRBV3-1 | NA | NA | TGTGCCAGCAGCCGAAAAGATTACATTTCCTACGAGCAGTACTTC | CASSRKDYISYEQYF
TRBJ1-1 | TRBV2 | NA | few | TGTGCCAGCAGTGTTCTAACAGGGTTGGGTGAAGCTTTCTTT | CASSVLTGLGEAFF
TRBJ2-7 | TRBV4-3 | TRBD2 | few | TGCGAAAGCCTGGCGGGAGGGCCTCACGAGCAGTACTTC | CESLAGGPHEQYF